This TCR beta chain is from a study of blood T cell repertoires in COVID-19. Turning to the study itself: The United States, Italy and Spain supplied acute and convalescent COVID-19 samples. T cells, B-cell-depleted T cells, or PBMCs supplied cDNA or gDNA.

CDR3 length: 14 residues. Germline V gene lookup returns CDR1 MNHEY and CDR2 SMNVEV (reference sequence). The V and J ends lost 2 bases and 7 bases, in that order; junction bases with no gene match: 6. Original handling: Reference gene primers were amplified, and this amplification served to estimate nucleated cell counts. Measured with immunoSEQ multiplex PCR; TCRdb has only the in-frame clones, and not every one. V, J and clone size were drawn from that table, and D and trimming were deduced from the DNA. The profile shows approximately 280,000 clones, approximately 90% of them singletons. The chain joins TRBV27 to TRBJ2-3, with 7 bases identical to TRBD1. Sequencing was performed on peripheral blood. This TCR was recovered from an older woman with acute or convalescent COVID-19. The CDR3 DNA reads TGTGCCAGCAGTTTACGTGACAGGGTGAATACGCAGTATTTT. This sequence encodes CASSLRDRVNTQYF.